Shown below are 14 T cell receptor beta chains from a single sample sequenced in a study of T cell responses to AZD1222 COVID-19 vaccine. Sequencing used immunoSEQ multiplex PCR; TCRdb keeps in-frame clones, though not all of them. The sample holds tens of thousands of clones; just over 90% are singletons and the top ten take 45% to 50%. Sequenced here: peripheral blood, sampled on day 0 of AZD1222 vaccination. These receptors all stem from an adult in good health.

This chain connects TRBV7-2 to TRBJ2-1, with D possibly being TRBD2 (5 bases). This CDR3 has 15 amino acids. Germline values: CDR1 SGHTA, CDR2 FQGNSA. V shed 1 base and J shed 4 bases, with 11 bases lying between them. Here the CDR3 DNA reads TGTGCCAGCAGCTTAGGTGGACTGGGTTACAATGAGCAGTTCTTC. Translation gives CASSLGGLGYNEQFF.

This clone turned up a few times. This chain connects TRBV19 to TRBJ2-2; possibly TRBD1 for D (6 bases). The CDR3 has 15 amino acids. The germline V gene has CDR1 LNHDA and CDR2 SQIVND (reference sequence). Trimming removed 4 bases at V and 0 bases at J, with 9 bases between. The CDR3 protein is CASSTTGSNTGELFF. The CDR3 region has the DNA TGTGCCAGTAGTACGACAGGCTCGAACACCGGGGAGCTGTTTTTT.

The rearrangement links TRBV5-1 to TRBJ2-7; D may be TRBD1 or TRBD2 (5 bases each). Germline values: CDR1 SGHRS, CDR2 YFSETQ. This CDR3 region has 14 residues. Trimming removed 0 bases at V and 2 bases at J, with 9 bases between. CDR3 residues: CASSLGGTAYEQYF. CDR3 nucleotide sequence: TGCGCCAGCAGCTTGGGGGGGACCGCCTACGAGCAGTACTTC.

V is TRBV25-1 and J is TRBJ1-5; tentative D call: TRBD1 (6 bases). The CDR3 loop spans 13 amino acids. Trimming shortened V by 4 bases and J by 7 bases, and 11 bases separated the two germline ends. Germline assignment: CDR1 MGHDK and CDR2 SYGVNS. CDR3 nucleotides: TGTGCCAGCAGTGCGGGGGCCGGACAGCCCCAGCATTTT. As protein: CASSAGAGQPQHF.

The rearrangement links TRBV6-2 or TRBV6-3 to TRBJ1-2; 7 positions agree with TRBD1. This CDR3 region has 17 residues. J was trimmed by 8 bases and V by 0 bases; bases with no gene match: 15. Germline V CDR1 and CDR2: MNHEY, SVGEGT. CDR3 region: CASSYSGTARFLQGYTF. The CDR3 DNA sequence: TGTGCCAGCAGTTACTCCGGGACAGCTCGTTTTCTGCAGGGCTACACCTTC.

The rearrangement uses TRBV9 and TRBJ1-6; weak D call: TRBD1 (5 bases). Trimming cost V 0 bases and J 6 bases, with 10 bases left between them. This CDR3 comprises 15 residues. The germline V gene encodes CDR1 SGDLS and CDR2 YYNGEE. CDR3 coding DNA: TGTGCCAGCAGCGTAGGGGGGGATCGTAATTCACCCCTCCACTTT. Its protein is CASSVGGDRNSPLHF.

The chain employs TRBV24-1 and TRBJ2-1; 8 nucleotides align to TRBD2. The CDR3 spans 15 residues. Losses at the gene ends were 4 bases for V and 3 bases for J; bases not matched to a gene: 4. Germline V CDR1 and CDR2: KGHDR, SFDVKD. The CDR3 spells CATSDPAGDYNEQFF. The DNA of the CDR3 is TGTGCCACCAGTGACCCAGCGGGGGACTACAATGAGCAGTTCTTC.

The chain has TRBV19 and TRBJ1-2; D uncertain. V was pared by 7 bases and J by 2 bases, with 17 bases between. Germline V gene lookup returns CDR1 LNHDA and CDR2 SQIVND (reference sequence). CDR3 length: 15 amino acids. The CDR3 DNA is TGTGCCAGTAACACCCCCGAGGGCGGAAACTATGGCTACACCTTC. Encoded protein: CASNTPEGGNYGYTF.

V gene TRBV19 combines with J gene TRBJ1-2; 7 nucleotides match TRBD1. This CDR3 has 15 amino acids. Trimming took 5 bases from V and 2 from J; bases not matched to a gene: 8. The germline V gene encodes CDR1 LNHDA and CDR2 SQIVND (reference sequence). CDR3 DNA sequence: TGTGCCAGTAGTCAGCACCGGGACAGAAACTATGGCTACACCTTC. This gives the protein CASSQHRDRNYGYTF.

The gene calls are TRBV6-5 and TRBJ2-3; D remains unclear. The ends were cut back, 0 bases at V and 4 bases at J, with 8 bases in the middle. Germline CDR1 reads MNHEY; CDR2 reads SVGAGI. The CDR3 covers 14 residues. The DNA of the CDR3 is TGTGCCAGCAGTTACTCGCCAGGCCCAGATACGCAGTATTTT. Translated, it gives CASSYSPGPDTQYF.

The J gene is TRBJ2-7, the V gene TRBV7-2, with 9 nucleotides matching TRBD2. This CDR3 has 14 residues. The V gene end was trimmed by 5 bases and the J gene end by 6 bases; junction bases not matched to a gene: 8. Germline lookup yields CDR1 SGHTA and CDR2 FQGNSA. CDR3 loop: CASSLAGGGREQYF. The CDR3 DNA reads as TGTGCCAGCAGCCTGGCGGGGGGGGGCCGCGAGCAGTACTTC. The full variable domain, in which reference TRBV7-2 and TRBJ2-7 provide the parts outside the CDR3, is GAGVSQSPSNKVTEKGKDVELRCDPISGHTALYWYRQSLGQGLEFLIYFQGNSAPDKSGLPSDRFSAERTGGSVSTLTIQRTQQEDSAVYLCASSLAGGGREQYFGPGTRLTVT.

V gene TRBV6-5 combines with J gene TRBJ1-4, with unresolved D. Trimming stripped 3 bases from V and 5 bases from J, with 13 bases between. Germline-derived CDR1 and CDR2 are MNHEY and SVGAGI. The CDR3 totals 15 residues. CDR3 region: CASSYVPGINEKLFF. The CDR3 DNA reads TGTGCCAGCAGTTATGTACCGGGGATCAATGAAAAACTGTTTTTT.

J is TRBJ2-5 and V is TRBV11-2; 11 bases fit TRBD2. The CDR3 runs 17 residues. Germline CDR1 SGHAT, CDR2 FQNNGV. Germline trimming cut 2 bases from V and 9 bases from J; bases unmatched to any gene: 14. CDR3 sequence reads: CASSLLRTSGPEKAQYF. The CDR3 DNA reads TGTGCCAGCAGCTTATTACGGACTAGCGGGCCGGAAAAGGCCCAGTACTTC.

V and J are TRBV7-2 and TRBJ1-3; no clear D gene. There are 15 residues in the CDR3. Trimming pared 5 bases from V and 3 bases from J, leaving 14 bases between. Germline V lookup: CDR1 SGHTA, CDR2 FQGNSA. CDR3 protein: CASSPQIAGGNTIYF. The CDR3 region has the DNA TGTGCCAGCAGCCCACAGATCGCGGGTGGAAACACCATATATTTT.